This passage covers 5 T cell receptor beta chains from one sample sequenced in a study of blood T cells in healthy people across ages. A J-beta primer mix and a sample-barcoded 5' primer were used in a second PCR of roughly 6 to 12 cycles. MiXCR, applied by TCRdb to the 5' RACE reads, yields one record per CDR3 protein. Here the sample spans a few hundred thousand distinct CDR3 sequences, about 49% being singletons. The sequenced material came from blood. The receptors were sampled from a man in his sixties in good health.

This clonotype was observed at least ten times. J is TRBJ2-5 and V is TRBV25-1; D gene ambiguous. The ends were cut back, 3 bases at V and 4 bases at J, with 15 bases in the middle. Germline CDR1 reads MGHDK; CDR2 reads SYGVNS. The CDR3 has 15 residues. The CDR3 loop reads CASSEGSNRGETQYF. CDR3 bases: TGTGCCAGCAGTGAGGGTAGTAATAGAGGAGAGACCCAGTACTTC.

Comment on this clonotype: A much larger clone differs by one base, so this may be a read error. This rearrangement joins TRBV10-3 to TRBJ2-7; D is unresolved. The V end was cut by 6 bases, the J end by 2 bases, with 8 bases between. The CDR3 extends over 12 amino acids. Germline CDR1 ENHRY, CDR2 SYGVKD. CDR3: CAIRESPYEQYF. CDR3 coding DNA: TGTGCCATCAGGGAGAGTCCCTACGAGCAGTACTTC.

This clonotype has only a few counts. The V call is TRBV29-1, the J call TRBJ1-2; 9 nucleotides agree with TRBD1. The CDR3 loop spans 12 amino acids. Germline V gene lookup returns CDR1 SQVTM and CDR2 ANQGSEA. The J segment lost 6 bases and the V segment lost 2 bases, leaving 1 base of the junction unmatched. CDR3 in amino acids: CSVETGGDGYTF. The DNA of the CDR3 is TGCAGCGTTGAAACAGGGGGCGATGGCTACACCTTC.

V gene TRBV11-2 combines with J gene TRBJ2-1; D might be TRBD1 (6 bases). Germline CDR1 and CDR2: SGHAT and FQNNGV. V lost 2 bases to trimming and J lost 7 bases, with 15 bases between them. The CDR3 runs 15 residues. CDR3 in amino acids: CASSLKRQAGNEQFF. The CDR3 DNA is TGTGCCAGCAGCTTAAAACGACAGGCCGGTAATGAGCAGTTCTTC.

In its sample, this clonotype was seen a few times. The chain has TRBV20-1 and TRBJ2-3; D gene ambiguous. CDR1 DFQATT and CDR2 SNEGSKA come from the germline V gene (reference sequence). This CDR3 spans 15 amino acids. Trimming left V 3 bases short and J 1 base short, with 14 bases between. In DNA, the CDR3 is TGCAGTGCTAGTTACGCCGCTCGGGGCACAGATACGCAGTATTTT. This translates into CSASYAARGTDTQYF.